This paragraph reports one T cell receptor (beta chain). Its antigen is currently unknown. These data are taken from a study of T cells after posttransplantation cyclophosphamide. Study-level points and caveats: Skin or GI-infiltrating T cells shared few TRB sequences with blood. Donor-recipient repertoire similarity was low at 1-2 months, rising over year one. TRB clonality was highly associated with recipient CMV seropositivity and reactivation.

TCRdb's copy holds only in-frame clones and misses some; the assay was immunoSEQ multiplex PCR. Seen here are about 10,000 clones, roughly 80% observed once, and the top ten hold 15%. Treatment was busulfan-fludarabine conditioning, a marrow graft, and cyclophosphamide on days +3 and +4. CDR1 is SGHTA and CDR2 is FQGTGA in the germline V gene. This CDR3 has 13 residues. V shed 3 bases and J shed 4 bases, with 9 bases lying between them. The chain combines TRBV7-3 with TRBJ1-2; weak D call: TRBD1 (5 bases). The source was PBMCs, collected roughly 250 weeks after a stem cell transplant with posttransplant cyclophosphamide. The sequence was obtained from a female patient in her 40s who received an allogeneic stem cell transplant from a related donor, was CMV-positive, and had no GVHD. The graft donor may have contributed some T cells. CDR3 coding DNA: TGTGCCAGCAGCTTTAATCAGGGCTATGGCTACACCTTC. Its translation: CASSFNQGYGYTF.